This T cell receptor beta chain was recorded in a study of cytomegalovirus exposure and HLA in healthy donors. Findings of the study overall: Most subjects had HLA-A and HLA-B alleles reportedly predicted accurately by TCR beta sequences. A later examination showed that TCR association rates differed by HLA locus, with DRB1 most and HLA-C fewest.

In the case of this clone: Its antigen remains unidentified. The junction departs from the called germline gene at one end, perhaps through a read error.

From germline, CDR1 is SGHNT and CDR2 YYREEE (reference sequence). This CDR3 contains 12 residues. PCR involved 60 Vbeta and 13 Jbeta primers. Method: immunoSEQ multiplex PCR; TCRdb's copy keeps in-frame clones and lacks some. This sample has more than 100,000 clones; approximately 78% occur once, and the top ten carry just over 8%. This receptor was obtained from a woman aged 50 to 60 in good health and CMV-seropositive. J is TRBJ2-7 and V is TRBV5-4; 7 nucleotides line up with TRBD2. Source material: PBMCs. The CDR3 bases are TGTGCCAGCAGCTGGGATGGGGGGGAGCAGTGCTTC. This sequence encodes CASSWDGGEQCF. The complete variable domain, with remaining parts taken from reference TRBV5-4 and TRBJ2-7, reads ETGVTQSPTHLIKTRGQQVTLRCSSQSGHNTVSWYQQALGQGPQFIFQYYREEENGRGNFPPRFSGLQFPNYSSELNVNALELDDSALYLCASSWDGGEQCFGPGTRLTVT.